Below are 24 T cell receptor beta chains sequenced from a single sample in a study of blood T cell repertoires in COVID-19. Assay used: immunoSEQ multiplex PCR; TCRdb lists only in-frame clones, some missing. The table lists about 220,000 clones, about 91% of them singletons. The sequencing input was PBMCs or T cells enriched from blood (not recorded which). The receptors originated from a woman aged 50 to 65 with acute COVID-19.

This clone showed up just once. The CDR3 spells CASSIGAGPTDTQYF. In DNA form, the CDR3 reads TGTGCCAGTAGTATAGGGGCAGGGCCCACAGATACGCAGTATTTT. The V and J genes are TRBV19 and TRBJ2-3; a possible D gene is TRBD1 (5 bases). This CDR3 is built from 15 residues. Germline CDR1 is LNHDA and CDR2 is SQIVND (reference sequence). With 1 base removed from V and 2 bases from J, the gap between germline ends came to 10 bases.

V usage is TRBV19 and J usage is TRBJ2-1, with 13 bases that match TRBD2. The germline CDR1 and CDR2 sequences are LNHDA and SQIVND (reference sequence). V dropped 1 base and J dropped 5; count of bases not matched to a gene: 5. The CDR3 contains 17 residues. The CDR3 spells CASSIGGLAGVHNEQFF. In DNA, the CDR3 is TGTGCCAGTAGTATAGGTGGACTAGCGGGAGTACACAATGAGCAGTTCTTC.

The chain joins TRBV6-2 or TRBV6-3 to TRBJ1-2, with 7 bases aligning to TRBD1. Germline V CDR1 and CDR2: MNHEY, SVGEGT. Germline trimming cut 2 bases from V and 1 base from J; bases unmatched to any gene: 4. This CDR3 comprises 15 residues. CDR3 nucleotide sequence: TGTGCCAGCAGTTACGGGACAGAATTTAACTATGGCTACACCTTC. Translating gives CASSYGTEFNYGYTF.

V and J are TRBV11-3 and TRBJ2-1; D possibly corresponds to TRBD2 (5 bases). The CDR3 extends over 17 amino acids. The ends were cut back, 5 bases at V and 4 bases at J, with 21 bases in the middle. Per germline, CDR1 SGHNT and CDR2 YENEEA. DNA for the CDR3: TGTGCCAGCAGCCTCCGGGGTTCCAGCGGACTGTACAATGAGCAGTTCTTC. It translates to CASSLRGSSGLYNEQFF.

The chain recombines TRBV12-3 or TRBV12-4 with TRBJ1-5, with TRBD1 matching over 7 bases. CDR3 length: 13 residues. J lost 7 bases, V lost 3 bases, and 3 bases had no gene match. The CDR3 sequence is CASSFSRGQPQHF. For the CDR3, the DNA is TGTGCCAGCAGTTTTTCCAGGGGGCAGCCCCAGCATTTT.

The chain joins TRBV30 to TRBJ1-4; D is undetermined. CDR3 length: 12 amino acids. The V end was cut by 2 bases, the J end by 7 bases, with 8 bases between. CDR1 and CDR2 from the germline V gene are GTSNPN and SVGIG (reference sequence). For the CDR3, the DNA is TGTGCCTGGAGTAAACCGGGTGAAAAACTGTTTTTT. This codes for CAWSKPGEKLFF.

The chain links TRBV9 to TRBJ1-4, with 12 bases that match TRBD1. The CDR3 consists of 17 residues. Germline CDR1 reads SGDLS; CDR2 reads YYNGEE. J lost 4 bases, V lost 4 bases, and 8 bases had no gene match. The CDR3 bases are TGTGCCAGCAGCCCCGGGACAGGGGGCTTCCGTAATGAAAAACTGTTTTTT. Protein product: CASSPGTGGFRNEKLFF. Together with reference TRBV9 and TRBJ1-4, the CDR3 gives the full variable domain: DSGVTQTPKHLITATGQRVTLRCSPRSGDLSVYWYQQSLDQGLQFLIQYYNGEERAKGNILERFSAQQFPDLHSELNLSSLELGDSALYFCASSPGTGGFRNEKLFFGSGTQLSVL.

This chain connects TRBV4-1 to TRBJ1-6; D unclear. Germline-derived CDR1 and CDR2 are MGHRA and YSYEKL. V was cut by 0 bases and J by 1 base, with 7 bases left in between. The CDR3 has 16 amino acids. In DNA, the CDR3 is TGCGCCAGCAGCCAAGATGGCAGGTCCTATAATTCACCCCTCCACTTT. Translated, it gives CASSQDGRSYNSPLHF.

The chain has TRBV7-9 and TRBJ1-6; 7 bases map to TRBD1. Germline V lookup: CDR1 SEHNR, CDR2 FQNEAQ (reference sequence). The CDR3 sequence is 16 residues long. With 4 bases clipped from V and 8 bases from J, the junction kept 11 bases outside the gene matches. DNA for the CDR3: TGTGCCAGCAGCTCCACGACAGGGAAGCTTTATTCACCCCTCCACTTT. Protein: CASSSTTGKLYSPLHF.

On this clone itself: Its ends do not fully match the called genes, so a read error is possible. The chain has TRBV7-7 and TRBJ2-6; D may be TRBD1 (6 bases). The CDR3 is made up of 15 amino acids. In germline, CDR1 is SSHAT, CDR2 FNYEAQ (reference sequence). The DNA of the CDR3 is TGTGCTAGCAGCCAGGACAGCTCTGGGGCCAACGTCCTGACTTTC. Its protein product is CASSQDSSGANVLTF.

The count of this clone is one. The chain employs TRBV7-3 and TRBJ2-1; the match to TRBD2 covers 8 bases. Germline CDR1 and CDR2: SGHTA and FQGTGA. The V and J ends lost 5 bases and 6 bases, in that order; junction bases with no gene match: 9. CDR3 length: 15 amino acids. The CDR3 sequence is CASSPESGSTNEQFF. The CDR3 DNA reads as TGTGCCAGCAGCCCCGAAAGCGGGAGTACCAATGAGCAGTTCTTC.

The rearrangement uses TRBV30 and TRBJ1-1, with 7 bases aligning to TRBD1. The CDR3 runs to 14 residues. With V trimmed by 2 bases and J by 0 bases, 3 bases remained unmatched. CDR1 is GTSNPN, CDR2 SVGIG, per germline (reference sequence). The CDR3 region is CAWSSTGMNTEAFF. The CDR3 region has the DNA TGTGCCTGGAGTTCGACAGGGATGAACACTGAAGCTTTCTTT.

Only a few counts were recorded for this clone. The chain links TRBV25-1 to TRBJ1-3; TRBD1 aligns across 7 bases. The CDR3 has 17 residues. V shed 0 bases and J 2 bases; nucleotides not matched to a gene: 7. Looked up from germline, CDR1 is MGHDK and CDR2 is SYGVNS. The CDR3: CASSEYQGRGPGNTIYF. The CDR3 region has the DNA TGTGCCAGCAGTGAATACCAGGGAAGGGGGCCTGGAAACACCATATATTTT. Full variable domain (missing parts from reference TRBV25-1 and TRBJ1-3): EADIYQTPRYLVIGTGKKITLECSQTMGHDKMYWYQQDPGMELHLIHYSYGVNSTEKGDLSSESTVSRIRTEHFPLTLESARPSHTSQYLCASSEYQGRGPGNTIYFGEGSWLTVV.

In DNA, the CDR3 is TGTGCCAGCAGCGTAGACCCGACAGGGGAGGGCACTGAAGCTTTCTTT. Amino acid sequence: CASSVDPTGEGTEAFF. The chain uses TRBV9 and TRBJ1-1, with TRBD1 matching 8 bases. The CDR3 consists of 16 residues. V lost 0 bases and J lost 4; bases outside the gene matches: 8. Germline CDR1 SGDLS, CDR2 YYNGEE.

The chain uses TRBV5-1 and TRBJ2-5; 7 bases match TRBD1. CDR1 and CDR2 from the germline V gene are SGHRS and YFSETQ. CDR3 length: 14 amino acids. V lost 4 bases to trimming and J lost 2 bases; unmatched junction nucleotides: 5. The CDR3 DNA reads TGCGCCAGCAGCCAGGGGGACATACAAGAGACCCAGTACTTC. Protein: CASSQGDIQETQYF.

This sequence joins TRBV7-3 and TRBJ2-3; TRBD2 matches 16 bases. V lost 5 bases to trimming and J lost 3 bases; unmatched junction nucleotides: 11. Germline CDR1 and CDR2: SGHTA and FQGTGA. CDR3 length: 19 amino acids. The CDR3 region is CASSDPGRGLAGGTDTQYF. CDR3 sequence (DNA): TGTGCCAGCAGCGACCCGGGGCGGGGACTAGCGGGAGGGACAGATACGCAGTATTTT.

The V call is TRBV27, the J call TRBJ2-2; maybe TRBD1 (6 bases). CDR1 is MNHEY and CDR2 is SMNVEV in the germline V gene (reference sequence). The CDR3 is 15 amino acids. Deletions cut 6 bases from V and 6 bases from J, with 17 bases between. The CDR3 loop is CASSLGQLSSGELFF. The CDR3 nucleotides are TGTGCCAGCAGCCTAGGACAGCTCAGTTCCGGGGAGCTGTTTTTT.

V gene TRBV7-3 combines with J gene TRBJ2-3; 9 bases align to TRBD2. With V trimmed by 0 bases and J by 5 bases, 0 bases remained unmatched. The CDR3 extends over 14 amino acids. CDR1 is SGHTA and CDR2 is FQGTGA in the germline V gene. CDR3: CASSLTAGGDTQYF. The CDR3 nucleotides read TGTGCCAGCAGCTTAACAGCGGGGGGAGATACGCAGTATTTT.

V usage is TRBV28 and J usage is TRBJ2-7; 8 bases match TRBD1. Germline V gives CDR1 MDHEN, CDR2 SYDVKM. The CDR3 covers 15 residues. Trimming took 5 bases from V and 4 from J; bases not matched to a gene: 10. The CDR3 spells CASSGPGTGQYEQYF. CDR3 coding DNA: TGTGCCAGCAGTGGACCCGGGACAGGCCAATACGAGCAGTACTTC. The variable domain in full, with the rest retrieved from reference TRBV28 and TRBJ2-7, is DVKVTQSSRYLVKRTGEKVFLECVQDMDHENMFWYRQDPGLGLRLIYFSYDVKMKEKGDIPEGYSVSREKKERFSLILESASTNQTSMYLCASSGPGTGQYEQYFGPGTRLTVT.

The V gene is TRBV28, the J gene TRBJ2-7, with 9 nucleotides matching TRBD2. The germline gives CDR1 MDHEN, CDR2 SYDVKM. The CDR3 totals 15 residues. With 2 bases clipped from V and 3 bases from J, the junction kept 5 bases outside the gene matches. The CDR3 nucleotides are TGTGCCAGCAGTTTACCCGGGACTAGCAGCTACGAGCAGTACTTC. Translated, it gives CASSLPGTSSYEQYF.

V gene TRBV30 combines with J gene TRBJ2-5, with D perhaps TRBD2 (6 bases). Germline V gene data show CDR1 as GTSNPN and CDR2 as SVGIG (reference sequence). The CDR3 has 13 residues. V shed 3 bases and J shed 10 bases, with 18 bases lying between them. The CDR3, as DNA: TGTGCCTGGAGGGTCACCCCCGGGGAGGACCAGTACTTC. Its translation: CAWRVTPGEDQYF.

V and J are TRBV4-2 and TRBJ2-3, with 13 bases fitting TRBD2. Germline V gene data show CDR1 as LGHNA and CDR2 as YNFKEQ. CDR3 length: 18 residues. V lost 0 bases and J lost 4; bases outside the gene matches: 7. The CDR3, as DNA: TGTGCCAGCAGCCAAGATCCCGGACTAGCGGGAGCGGCAGATACGCAGTATTTT. This gives the protein CASSQDPGLAGAADTQYF.

This clone appeared once. The rearrangement joins TRBV5-1 to TRBJ2-2; perhaps TRBD1 as D (5 bases). With 0 bases removed from V and 5 bases from J, the gap between germline ends came to 11 bases. CDR3 size: 15 residues. Germline CDR1 and CDR2: SGHRS and YFSETQ. The CDR3 region is CASSLVQGQTGELFF. CDR3 bases: TGCGCCAGCAGCTTGGTTCAGGGTCAAACCGGGGAGCTGTTTTTT.

The rearrangement joins TRBV7-3 to TRBJ2-3; a possible D gene is TRBD1 (6 bases). CDR3 length equals 15 residues. Germline V gives CDR1 SGHTA, CDR2 FQGTGA. The V and J ends lost 2 bases and 3 bases respectively, with 12 bases between them. The CDR3 reads CASSLGVQGTDTQYF. The CDR3 region has the DNA TGTGCCAGCAGCTTAGGGGTTCAGGGGACAGATACGCAGTATTTT.